This T cell receptor beta chain was identified during a study of cytomegalovirus exposure and HLA in healthy donors. Study background: Out of 150 million to 200 million T cells, an earlier analysis found about 100 million unique TCR beta sequences in total.

The PCR made use of 60 Vbeta and 13 Jbeta primers. Method: immunoSEQ multiplex PCR; TCRdb's copy keeps in-frame clones and lacks some. The sample yields 150,000 to 250,000 clones, roughly 79% seen once. Looked up from germline, CDR1 is LNHDA and CDR2 is SQIVND (reference sequence). This CDR3 comprises 12 residues. This clonotype was sampled from a man in his thirties or forties in good health and CMV-seronegative. Sequencing was carried out using PBMCs. This rearrangement joins TRBV19 to TRBJ2-1; TRBD2 is a possible D gene (5 bases). CDR3 sequence (DNA): TGTGTTTCTACTAGCTCCTACAATGAGCAGTTCTTC. Protein sequence: CVSTSSYNEQFF.